This T cell receptor (beta chain) is from a study of blood T cell repertoires in COVID-19. Study information: PBMCs, B-cell-depleted T cells, or T cells were the source of the cDNA or gDNA that made up the material.

The CDR3 is made up of 15 amino acids. The germline V gene encodes CDR1 MNHEY and CDR2 SVGAGI. Some clones are missing from TCRdb's copy, which holds only in-frame ones; the method was immunoSEQ multiplex PCR. The top ten clones hold more than 8.5% of a sample with a few hundred thousand clones, approximately 90% of them seen once. In regard to this clone: One end of the junction does not line up with germline, which may come from a read error.

Self-reported history from a screening survey and questionnaire set each donor's cohort. Sequenced material: PBMCs or T cells enriched from blood (not recorded which). This sequence was found in a woman under 30 who had recovered from COVID-19. The V call is TRBV6-5, the J call TRBJ2-5, with 7 bases lining up with TRBD1. This CDR3 is CASNPPTGAQGTQYF. In DNA form, the CDR3 reads TGTGCCAGCAACCCTCCAACAGGGGCCCAAGGGACCCAGTACTTC.